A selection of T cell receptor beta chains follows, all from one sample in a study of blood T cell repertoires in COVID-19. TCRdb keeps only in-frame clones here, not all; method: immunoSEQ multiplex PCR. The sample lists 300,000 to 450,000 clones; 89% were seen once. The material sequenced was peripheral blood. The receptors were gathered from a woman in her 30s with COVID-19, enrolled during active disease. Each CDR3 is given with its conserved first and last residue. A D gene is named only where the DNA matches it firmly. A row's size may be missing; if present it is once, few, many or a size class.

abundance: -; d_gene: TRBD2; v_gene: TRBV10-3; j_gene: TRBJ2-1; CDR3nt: TGTGCCATCAGCAAATCGGGACTAGCGGGGGGTAATGAGCAGTTCTTC; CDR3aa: CAISKSGLAGGNEQFF
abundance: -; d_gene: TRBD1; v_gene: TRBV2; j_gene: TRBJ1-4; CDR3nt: TGTGCCAGCAGTGAAGCGCGGACAGGGCGAGGTGAAAAACTGTTTTTT; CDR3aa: CASSEARTGRGEKLFF
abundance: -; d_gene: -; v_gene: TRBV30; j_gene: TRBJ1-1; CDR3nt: TGTGCCTGGAGTCAGGAAGTGAACACTGAAGCTTTCTTT; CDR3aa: CAWSQEVNTEAFF
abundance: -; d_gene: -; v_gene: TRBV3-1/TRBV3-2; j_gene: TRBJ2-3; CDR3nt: TGTGCCAGCAGCCAGATGTTCGGACAACGAGGAGATACGCAGTATTTT; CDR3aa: CASSQMFGQRGDTQYF
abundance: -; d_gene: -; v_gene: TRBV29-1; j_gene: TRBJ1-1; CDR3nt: TGCAGCGTTGGTGCGGGGGGTGAAGCTTTCTTT; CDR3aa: CSVGAGGEAFF
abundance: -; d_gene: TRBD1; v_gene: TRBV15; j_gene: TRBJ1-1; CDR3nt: TGTGCCACCAGCACCCGGACAGGGCATAACACTGAAGCTTTCTTT; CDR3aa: CATSTRTGHNTEAFF
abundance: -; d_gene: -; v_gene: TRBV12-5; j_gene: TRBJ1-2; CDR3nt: TGTGCTAGTGGTTTGGTACCACCCGGGGTGTATGGCTACACCTTC; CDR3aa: CASGLVPPGVYGYTF
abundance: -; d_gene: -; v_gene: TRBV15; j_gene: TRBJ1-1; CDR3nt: TGTGCCACCAGCAGGGCCTCGGGCACTGAAGCTTTCTTT; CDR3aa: CATSRASGTEAFF
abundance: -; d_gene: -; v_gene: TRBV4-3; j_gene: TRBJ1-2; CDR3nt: TGCGCCAGCAGCCAAGAAGGAGGCTATGGCTACACCTTC; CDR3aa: CASSQEGGYGYTF
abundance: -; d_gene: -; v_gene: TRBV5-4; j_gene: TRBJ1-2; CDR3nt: TGTGCCACCAATGGCCCTCTCCCCTATGGCTACACCTTC; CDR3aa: CATNGPLPYGYTF
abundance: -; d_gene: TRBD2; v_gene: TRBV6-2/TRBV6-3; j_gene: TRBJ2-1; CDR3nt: TGTGCCAGCAGTTACTCGACGGGGAGGGTTTGGGATGAGCAGTTCTTC; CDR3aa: CASSYSTGRVWDEQFF
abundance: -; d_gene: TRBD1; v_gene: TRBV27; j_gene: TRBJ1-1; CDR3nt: TGTGCCACCTCCCCTGGGACAGGGAGGGTTGCTGAAGCTTTCTTT; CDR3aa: CATSPGTGRVAEAFF
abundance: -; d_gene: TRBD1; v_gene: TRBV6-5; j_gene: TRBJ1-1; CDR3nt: TGTGCCAGCAACCCGAGGACAGGCGAAGCTTTCTTT; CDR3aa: CASNPRTGEAFF
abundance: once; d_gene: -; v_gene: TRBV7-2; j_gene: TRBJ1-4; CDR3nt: TGTGCCAGCAGCTTCAGAACAGGACGGAATGAAAAACTGTTTTTT; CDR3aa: CASSFRTGRNEKLFF
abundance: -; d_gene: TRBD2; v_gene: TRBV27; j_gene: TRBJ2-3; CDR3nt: TGTGCCAGCAGTTTGGTAGCGGGGGGGGTAGATACGCAGTATTTT; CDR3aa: CASSLVAGGVDTQYF
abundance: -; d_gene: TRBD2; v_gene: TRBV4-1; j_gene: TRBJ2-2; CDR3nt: TGCGCCAGCAGCCAAGGGCCGGGGGGTCCTAGCGGGGAGCTGTTTTTT; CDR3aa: CASSQGPGGPSGELFF
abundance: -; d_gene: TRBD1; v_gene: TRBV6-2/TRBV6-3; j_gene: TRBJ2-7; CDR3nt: TGTGCCAGCAGTTACTCCTATGGGACAGGGAGGAGCGAGCAGTACTTC; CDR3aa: CASSYSYGTGRSEQYF
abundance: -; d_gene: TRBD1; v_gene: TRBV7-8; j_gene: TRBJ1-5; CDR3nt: TGTGCCAGCAGCACCGGGACAGGGTTTGGGAATCAGCCCCAGCATTTT; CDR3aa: CASSTGTGFGNQPQHF
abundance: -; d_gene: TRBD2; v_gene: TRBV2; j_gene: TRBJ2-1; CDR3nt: TGTGCCAGCAGTCAGACTAGCGGGTTTTCCTACAATGAGCAGTTCTTC; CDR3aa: CASSQTSGFSYNEQFF
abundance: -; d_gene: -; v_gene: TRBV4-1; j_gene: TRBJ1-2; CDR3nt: TGCGCCAGCAGACCCTCACAGGCAACTACGGTCCACGGCTACACCTTC; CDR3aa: CASRPSQATTVHGYTF
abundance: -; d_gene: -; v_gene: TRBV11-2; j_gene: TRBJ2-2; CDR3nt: TGTGCCAGCAGCTTAGGCACTCCGTGGGAGCTGTTTTTT; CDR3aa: CASSLGTPWELFF
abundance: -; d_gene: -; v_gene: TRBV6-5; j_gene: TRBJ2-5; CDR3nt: TGTGCCAGCAGTCCGACTAGTTTGGAGACCCAGTACTTC; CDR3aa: CASSPTSLETQYF
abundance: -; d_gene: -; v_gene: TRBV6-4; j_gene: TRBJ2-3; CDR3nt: TGTGCCAGCAGCGAGACTTGGCCAGATACGCAGTATTTT; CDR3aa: CASSETWPDTQYF
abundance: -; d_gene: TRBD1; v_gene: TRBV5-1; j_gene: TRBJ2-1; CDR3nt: TGCGCCAGCAGCGCGGGACAGGGTGCCTACAATGAGCAGTTCTTC; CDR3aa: CASSAGQGAYNEQFF
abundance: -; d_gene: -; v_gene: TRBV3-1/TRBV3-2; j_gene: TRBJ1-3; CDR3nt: TGTGCCAGCAGCCAAGGACCCAGGGTTGGAAACACCATATATTTT; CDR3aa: CASSQGPRVGNTIYF
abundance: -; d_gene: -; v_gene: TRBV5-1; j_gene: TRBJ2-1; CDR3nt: TGCGCCAGCAGCTTGGGGGGCGCGGATGAGCAGTTCTTC; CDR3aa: CASSLGGADEQFF
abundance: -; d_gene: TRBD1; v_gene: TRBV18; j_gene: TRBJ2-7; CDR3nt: TGTGCCAGCTCACCTAACCCGGGACAGAAATACGAGCAGTACTTC; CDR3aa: CASSPNPGQKYEQYF
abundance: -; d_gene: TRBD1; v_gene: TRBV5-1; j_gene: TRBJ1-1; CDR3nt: TGCGCCAGCAGCTCGCCAGGGGACAGGATACGGTTTAAGGCTGAAGCTTTCTTT; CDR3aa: CASSSPGDRIRFKAEAFF